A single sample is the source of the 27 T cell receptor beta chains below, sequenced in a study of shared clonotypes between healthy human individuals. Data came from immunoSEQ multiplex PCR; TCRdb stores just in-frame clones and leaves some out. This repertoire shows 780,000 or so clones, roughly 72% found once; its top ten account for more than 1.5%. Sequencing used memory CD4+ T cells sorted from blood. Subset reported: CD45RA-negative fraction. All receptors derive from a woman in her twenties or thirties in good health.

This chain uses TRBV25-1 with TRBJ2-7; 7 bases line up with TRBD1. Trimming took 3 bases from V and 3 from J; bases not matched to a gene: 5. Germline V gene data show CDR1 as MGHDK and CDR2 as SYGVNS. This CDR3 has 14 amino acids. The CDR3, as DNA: TGTGCCAGCAGTGATTCAGGACAGGTCTACGAGCAGTACTTC. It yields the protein CASSDSGQVYEQYF.

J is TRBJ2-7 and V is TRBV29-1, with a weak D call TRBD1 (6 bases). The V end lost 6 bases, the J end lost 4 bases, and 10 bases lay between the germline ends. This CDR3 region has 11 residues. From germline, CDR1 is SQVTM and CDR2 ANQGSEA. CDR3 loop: CSVGQMYEQYF. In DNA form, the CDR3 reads TGCAGCGTCGGACAGATGTACGAGCAGTACTTC.

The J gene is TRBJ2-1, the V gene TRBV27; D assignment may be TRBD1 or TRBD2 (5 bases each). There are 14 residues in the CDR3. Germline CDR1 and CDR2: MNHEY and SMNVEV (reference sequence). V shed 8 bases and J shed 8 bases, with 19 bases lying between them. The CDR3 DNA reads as TGTGCCAGCCCCATCGACCCAAGGGGAGATGAGCAGTTCTTC. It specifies CASPIDPRGDEQFF.

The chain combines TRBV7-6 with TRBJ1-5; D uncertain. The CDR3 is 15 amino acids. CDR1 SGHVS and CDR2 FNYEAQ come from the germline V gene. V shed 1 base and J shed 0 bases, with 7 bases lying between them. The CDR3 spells CASSLVQHSNQPQHF. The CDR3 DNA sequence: TGTGCCAGCAGCTTAGTACAGCATAGCAATCAGCCCCAGCATTTT.

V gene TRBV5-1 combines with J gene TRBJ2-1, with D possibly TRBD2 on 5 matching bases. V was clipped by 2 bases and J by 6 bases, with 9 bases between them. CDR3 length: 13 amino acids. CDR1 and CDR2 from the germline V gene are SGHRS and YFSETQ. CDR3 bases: TGCGCCAGCAGCTTTGGCGGGTCCAATGAGCAGTTCTTC. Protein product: CASSFGGSNEQFF. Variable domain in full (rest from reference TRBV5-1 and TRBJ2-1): KAGVTQTPRYLIKTRGQQVTLSCSPISGHRSVSWYQQTPGQGLQFLFEYFSETQRNKGNFPGRFSGRQFSNSRSEMNVSTLELGDSALYLCASSFGGSNEQFFGPGTRLTVL.

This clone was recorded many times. CDR3 bases: TGTGCCAGCAGCTTCGGACTAGCGGGCTACAATGAGCAGTTCTTC. Protein: CASSFGLAGYNEQFF. The chain links TRBV5-6 to TRBJ2-1; 11 nucleotides agree with TRBD2. There are 15 residues in the CDR3. CDR1 is SGHDT, CDR2 YYEEEE, per germline. The ends lost 2 bases at V and 3 bases at J; junction bases unmatched: 1. Looking up the rest from reference TRBV5-6 and TRBJ2-1 gives the full variable domain: DAGVTQSPTHLIKTRGQQVTLRCSPKSGHDTVSWYQQALGQGPQFIFQYYEEEERQRGNFPDRFSGHQFPNYSSELNVNALLLGDSALYLCASSFGLAGYNEQFFGPGTRLTVL.

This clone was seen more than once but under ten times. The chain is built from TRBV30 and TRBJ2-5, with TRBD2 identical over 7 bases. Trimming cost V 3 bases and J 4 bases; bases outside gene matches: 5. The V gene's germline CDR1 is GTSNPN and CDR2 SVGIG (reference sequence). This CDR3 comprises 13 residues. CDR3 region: CAWRAGMGETQYF. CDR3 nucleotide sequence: TGTGCCTGGAGAGCGGGGATGGGAGAGACCCAGTACTTC.

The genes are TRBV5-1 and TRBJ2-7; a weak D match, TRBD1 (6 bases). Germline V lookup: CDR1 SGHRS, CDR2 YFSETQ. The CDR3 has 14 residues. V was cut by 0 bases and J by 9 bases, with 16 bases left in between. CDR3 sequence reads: CASSLGVGAIVQYF. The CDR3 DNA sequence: TGCGCCAGCAGCTTGGGAGTGGGGGCTATTGTGCAGTACTTC. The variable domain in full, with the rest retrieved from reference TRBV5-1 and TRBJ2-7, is KAGVTQTPRYLIKTRGQQVTLSCSPISGHRSVSWYQQTPGQGLQFLFEYFSETQRNKGNFPGRFSGRQFSNSRSEMNVSTLELGDSALYLCASSLGVGAIVQYFGPGTRLTVT.

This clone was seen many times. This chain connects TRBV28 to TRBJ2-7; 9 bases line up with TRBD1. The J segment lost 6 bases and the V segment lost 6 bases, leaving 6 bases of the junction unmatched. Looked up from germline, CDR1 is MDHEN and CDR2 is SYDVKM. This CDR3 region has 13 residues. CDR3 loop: CASRPTGGIEQYF. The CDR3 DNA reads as TGTGCCAGCAGACCAACAGGGGGCATCGAGCAGTACTTC.

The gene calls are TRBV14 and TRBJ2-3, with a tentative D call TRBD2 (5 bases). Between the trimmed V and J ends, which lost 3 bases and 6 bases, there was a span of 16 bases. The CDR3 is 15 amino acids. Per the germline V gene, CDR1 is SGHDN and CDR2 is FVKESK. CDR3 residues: CASSQRVSPRDTQYF. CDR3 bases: TGTGCCAGCAGCCAGAGGGTTAGCCCCCGCGATACGCAGTATTTT. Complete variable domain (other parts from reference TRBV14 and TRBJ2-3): EAGVTQFPSHSVIEKGQTVTLRCDPISGHDNLYWYRRVMGKEIKFLLHFVKESKQDESGMPNNRFLAERTGGTYSTLKVQPAELEDSGVYFCASSQRVSPRDTQYFGPGTRLTVL.

Here the CDR3 DNA reads TGTGCCAGCAGCGCTCAGGGACTAGGGAATCAGCCCCAGCATTTT. Translating it yields CASSAQGLGNQPQHF. This rearrangement joins TRBV7-2 to TRBJ1-5, with a possible D match to TRBD1 (5 bases). V shed 5 bases and J shed 4 bases, with 15 bases lying between them. This CDR3 region has 15 residues. The germline V gene has CDR1 SGHTA and CDR2 FQGNSA. The full variable domain, with the rest looked up from reference TRBV7-2 and TRBJ1-5, is GAGVSQSPSNKVTEKGKDVELRCDPISGHTALYWYRQSLGQGLEFLIYFQGNSAPDKSGLPSDRFSAERTGGSVSTLTIQRTQQEDSAVYLCASSAQGLGNQPQHFGDGTRLSIL.

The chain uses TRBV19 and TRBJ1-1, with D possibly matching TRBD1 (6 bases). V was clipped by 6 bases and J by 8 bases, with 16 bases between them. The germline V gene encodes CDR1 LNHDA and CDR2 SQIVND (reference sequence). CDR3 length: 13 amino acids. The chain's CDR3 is CASREDRTREAFF. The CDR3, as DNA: TGTGCCAGTAGGGAAGACAGGACGAGGGAAGCTTTCTTT.

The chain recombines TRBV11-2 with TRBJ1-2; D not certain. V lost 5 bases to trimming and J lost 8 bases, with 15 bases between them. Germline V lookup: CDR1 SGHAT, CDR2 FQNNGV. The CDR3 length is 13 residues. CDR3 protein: CASSLRRASGYTF. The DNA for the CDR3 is TGTGCCAGCAGCCTACGAAGGGCTTCCGGCTACACCTTC. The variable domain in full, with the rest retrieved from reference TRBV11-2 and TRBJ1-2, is EAGVAQSPRYKIIEKRQSVAFWCNPISGHATLYWYQQILGQGPKLLIQFQNNGVVDDSQLPKDRFSAERLKGVDSTLKIQPAKLEDSAVYLCASSLRRASGYTFGSGTRLTVV.

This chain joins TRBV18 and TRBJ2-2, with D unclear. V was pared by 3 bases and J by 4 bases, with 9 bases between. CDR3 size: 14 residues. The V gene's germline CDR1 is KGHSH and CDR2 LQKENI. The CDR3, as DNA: TGTGCCAGCTCACCTAGGGCCATCACCGGGGAGCTGTTTTTT. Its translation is CASSPRAITGELFF.

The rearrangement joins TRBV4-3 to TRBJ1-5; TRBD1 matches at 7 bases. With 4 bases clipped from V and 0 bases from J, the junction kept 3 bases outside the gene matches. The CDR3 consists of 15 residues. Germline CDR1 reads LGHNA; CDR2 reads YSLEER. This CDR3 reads CASSRGTVSNQPQHF. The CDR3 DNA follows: TGCGCCAGCAGCCGCGGGACAGTTAGCAATCAGCCCCAGCATTTT.

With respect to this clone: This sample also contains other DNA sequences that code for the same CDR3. Here the CDR3 DNA reads TGTGCCAGCAGCCCCCAGAGGGATCAGCCCCAGCATTTT. Translating it yields CASSPQRDQPQHF. The rearrangement links TRBV7-6 to TRBJ1-5; the D is unclear. Germline-derived CDR1 and CDR2 are SGHVS and FNYEAQ. This CDR3 is 13 amino acids long. Trimming stripped 5 bases from V and 5 bases from J, with 10 bases between.

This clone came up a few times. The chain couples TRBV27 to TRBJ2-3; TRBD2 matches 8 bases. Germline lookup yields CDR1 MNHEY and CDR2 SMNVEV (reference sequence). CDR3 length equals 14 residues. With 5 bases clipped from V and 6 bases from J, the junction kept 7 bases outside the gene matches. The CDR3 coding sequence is TGTGCCAGCAGTCCGGGACTAGGGAGGGATACGCAGTATTTT. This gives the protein CASSPGLGRDTQYF.

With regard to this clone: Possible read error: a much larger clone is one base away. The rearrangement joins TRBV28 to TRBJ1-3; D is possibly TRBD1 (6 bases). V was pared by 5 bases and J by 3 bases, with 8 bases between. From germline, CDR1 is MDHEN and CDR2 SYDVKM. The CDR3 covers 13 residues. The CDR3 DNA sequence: TGTGCCAGCAGTCCGACAGGTGGAAACACCATATATTTT. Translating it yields CASSPTGGNTIYF.

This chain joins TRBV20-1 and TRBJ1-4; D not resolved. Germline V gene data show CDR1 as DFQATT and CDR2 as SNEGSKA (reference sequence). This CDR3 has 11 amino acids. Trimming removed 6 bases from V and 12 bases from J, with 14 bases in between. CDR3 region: CSALGGSELFF. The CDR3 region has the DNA TGCAGTGCCTTAGGCGGGTCGGAACTGTTTTTT.

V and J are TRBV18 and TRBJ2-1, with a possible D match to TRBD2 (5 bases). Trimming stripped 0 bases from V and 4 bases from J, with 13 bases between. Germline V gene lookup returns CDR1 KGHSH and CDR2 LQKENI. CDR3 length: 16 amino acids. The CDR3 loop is CASSPPQGGKYNEQFF. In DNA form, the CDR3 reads TGTGCCAGCTCACCACCTCAAGGAGGTAAATACAATGAGCAGTTCTTC. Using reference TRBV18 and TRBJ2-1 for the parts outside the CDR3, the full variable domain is NAGVMQNPRHLVRRRGQEARLRCSPMKGHSHVYWYRQLPEEGLKFMVYLQKENIIDESGMPKERFSAEFPKEGPSILRIQQVVRGDSAAYFCASSPPQGGKYNEQFFGPGTRLTVL.

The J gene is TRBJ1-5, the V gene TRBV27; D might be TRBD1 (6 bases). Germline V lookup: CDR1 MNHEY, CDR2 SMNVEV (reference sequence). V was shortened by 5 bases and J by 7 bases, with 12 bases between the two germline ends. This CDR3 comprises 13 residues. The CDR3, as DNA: TGTGCCAGCAGTAAAGGGGGGGAACAGCCCCAGCATTTT. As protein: CASSKGGEQPQHF.

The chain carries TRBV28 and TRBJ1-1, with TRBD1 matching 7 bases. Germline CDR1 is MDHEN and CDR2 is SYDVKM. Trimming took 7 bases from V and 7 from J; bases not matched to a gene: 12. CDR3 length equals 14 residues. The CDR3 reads CASKYFRDSNEAFF. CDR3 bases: TGTGCCAGCAAGTACTTCCGGGACAGCAATGAAGCTTTCTTT.

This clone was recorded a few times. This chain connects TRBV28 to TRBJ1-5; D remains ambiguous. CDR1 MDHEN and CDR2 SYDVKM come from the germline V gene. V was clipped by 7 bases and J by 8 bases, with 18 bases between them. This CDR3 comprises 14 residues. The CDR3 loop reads CASTINPAREPQHF. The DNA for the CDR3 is TGTGCCAGCACCATCAACCCCGCGCGGGAGCCCCAGCATTTT.

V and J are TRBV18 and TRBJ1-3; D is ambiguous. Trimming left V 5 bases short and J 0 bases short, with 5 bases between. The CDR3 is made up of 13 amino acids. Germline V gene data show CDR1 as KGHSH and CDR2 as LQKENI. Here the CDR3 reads CASSSDSGNTIYF. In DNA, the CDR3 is TGTGCCAGCTCAAGTGACTCTGGAAACACCATATATTTT.

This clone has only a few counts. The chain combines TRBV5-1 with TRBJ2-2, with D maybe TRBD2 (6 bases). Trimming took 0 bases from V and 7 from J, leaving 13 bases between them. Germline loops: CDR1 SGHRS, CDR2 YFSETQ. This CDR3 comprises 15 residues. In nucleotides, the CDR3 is TGCGCCAGCAGCTTGGTTGAGGGTAGCGGCGGGGAGCTGTTTTTT. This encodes CASSLVEGSGGELFF.

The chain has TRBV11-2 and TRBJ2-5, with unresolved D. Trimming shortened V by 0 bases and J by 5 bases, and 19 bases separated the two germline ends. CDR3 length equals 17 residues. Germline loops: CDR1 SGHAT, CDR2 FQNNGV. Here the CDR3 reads CASSLDLWLSVAETQYF. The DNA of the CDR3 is TGTGCCAGCAGCTTAGATCTATGGCTAAGTGTCGCCGAGACCCAGTACTTC.

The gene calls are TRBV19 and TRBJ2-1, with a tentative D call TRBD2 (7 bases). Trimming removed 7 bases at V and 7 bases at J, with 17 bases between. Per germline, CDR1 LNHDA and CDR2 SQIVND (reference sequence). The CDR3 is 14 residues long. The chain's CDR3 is CASKPRGANNEQFF. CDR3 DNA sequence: TGTGCCAGTAAGCCCCGGGGGGCTAATAATGAGCAGTTCTTC.